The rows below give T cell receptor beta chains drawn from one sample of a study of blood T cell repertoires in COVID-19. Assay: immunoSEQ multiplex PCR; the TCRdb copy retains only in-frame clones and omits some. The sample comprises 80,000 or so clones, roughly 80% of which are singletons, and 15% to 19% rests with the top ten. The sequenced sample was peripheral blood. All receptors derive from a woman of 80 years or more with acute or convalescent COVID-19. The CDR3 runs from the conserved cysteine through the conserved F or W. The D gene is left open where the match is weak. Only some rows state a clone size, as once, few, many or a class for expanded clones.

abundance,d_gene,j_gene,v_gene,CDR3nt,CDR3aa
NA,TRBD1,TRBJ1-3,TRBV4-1,TGCGCCAGCAGCCAGGAGGACAGGCCCGCAAACACCATATATTTT,CASSQEDRPANTIYF
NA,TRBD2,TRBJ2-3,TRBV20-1,TGCAGTGCTAGTCCCAGCGGGGGGTGGGATACGCAGTATTTT,CSASPSGGWDTQYF
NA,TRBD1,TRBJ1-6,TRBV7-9,TGTGCCAGCAGCTTAAGGACAGGGACGGATTCACCCCTCCACTTT,CASSLRTGTDSPLHF
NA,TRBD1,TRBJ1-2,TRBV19,TGTGCCAGTAGTATAAGTCAGGGGGAGGTTTATGGCTACACCTTC,CASSISQGEVYGYTF
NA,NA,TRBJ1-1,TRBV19,TGTGCCAGTAGTATAAGACAGACCGAGTCGTTCTTGGGAAACACTGAAGCTTTCTTT,CASSIRQTESFLGNTEAFF
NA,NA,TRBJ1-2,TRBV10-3,TGTGCCATCAGTGAGGCAGGGCAAGGTGGCTACACCTTC,CAISEAGQGGYTF
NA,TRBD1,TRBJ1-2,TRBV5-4,TGTGCCAGCAGCTCGACAGGGTACTATGGCTACACCTTC,CASSSTGYYGYTF
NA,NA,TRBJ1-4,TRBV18,TGTGCCAGCTCACCACTAGCACCGATCACTAATGAAAAACTGTTTTTT,CASSPLAPITNEKLFF
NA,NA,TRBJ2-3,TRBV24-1,TGTGCCACCAGTGATTTATCCGGGGAGCCCACAGATACGCAGTATTTT,CATSDLSGEPTDTQYF
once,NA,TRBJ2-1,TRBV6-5,TGTGCCAGCTGGGATTTAGGGGACTACAATGAGCAGTTCTTC,CASWDLGDYNEQFF
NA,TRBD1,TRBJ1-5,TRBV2,TGTGCCAGCAGGGTCGGGACAGGTAATCAGCCCCAGCATTTT,CASRVGTGNQPQHF
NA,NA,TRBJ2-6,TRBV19,TGTGCCAGTAGTATCTGGCAGGGCTCTGGGGCCAACGTCCTGACTTTC,CASSIWQGSGANVLTF
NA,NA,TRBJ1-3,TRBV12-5,TGTGCTAGTGGTGATAAGAGAACAGGGTCCTCTGGAAACACCATATATTTT,CASGDKRTGSSGNTIYF
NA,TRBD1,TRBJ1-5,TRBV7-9,TGTGCCAGCAGCTCGACAGGGGATCAGCCCCAGCATTTT,CASSSTGDQPQHF
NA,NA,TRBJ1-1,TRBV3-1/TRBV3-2,TGTGCCAGCAGCCAAGATGGTCGCTCAGGGGAAAGGGGAGCTTTCTTT,CASSQDGRSGERGAFF
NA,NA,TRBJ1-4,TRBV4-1,TGCGCCAGCAGCAGAGGAGTTTCAACTAATGAAAAACTGTTTTTT,CASSRGVSTNEKLFF
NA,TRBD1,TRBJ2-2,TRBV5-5,TGTGCCAGCGGGTGGGGCCCTGACAGGGGGCGAAACACCGGGGAGCTGTTTTTT,CASGWGPDRGRNTGELFF
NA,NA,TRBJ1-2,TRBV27,TGTGCCAGCAGTTCTTTGGCACAGCACTATGGCTACACCTTC,CASSSLAQHYGYTF
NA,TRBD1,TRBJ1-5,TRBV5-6,TGTGCCAGCAGCTTTAGGGACAGAAATCAGCCCCAGCATTTT,CASSFRDRNQPQHF
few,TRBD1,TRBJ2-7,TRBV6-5,TGTGCCAGCAGGAACCGGGACAGGGGGACCTACGAGCAGTACTTC,CASRNRDRGTYEQYF
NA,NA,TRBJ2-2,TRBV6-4,TGTGCCAGCAGTGTTGGAGGGCGAGGGACCGGGGAGCTGTTTTTT,CASSVGGRGTGELFF
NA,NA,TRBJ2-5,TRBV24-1,TGTGCCACCAGTGATTCGGCGGGACCCCAACAAGAGACCCAGTACTTC,CATSDSAGPQQETQYF
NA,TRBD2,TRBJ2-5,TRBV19,TGTGCCAGTGGGCTAGCGGGGAGGGGGCAAGAGACCCAGTACTTC,CASGLAGRGQETQYF
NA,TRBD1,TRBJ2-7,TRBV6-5,TGTGCCAGCAGCGCGACAGGGGGTTCCTGGGACGAGCAGTACTTC,CASSATGGSWDEQYF
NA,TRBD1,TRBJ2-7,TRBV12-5,TGTGCTAGTGGTTTGGCGACCGGGACAGACACCTACGAGCAGTACTTC,CASGLATGTDTYEQYF
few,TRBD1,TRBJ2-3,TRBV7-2,TGTGCCAGCAGCCGCGGACAGGGTAGAGATACGCAGTATTTT,CASSRGQGRDTQYF
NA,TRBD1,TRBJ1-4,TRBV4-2,TGTGCCAGCAGCCGATCTTCAGGGGACAGTGAAAAACTGTTTTTT,CASSRSSGDSEKLFF
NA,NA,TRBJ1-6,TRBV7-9,TGTGCCAGCAGCTTAGAAGACGGGGGAAATTCACCCCTCCACTTT,CASSLEDGGNSPLHF
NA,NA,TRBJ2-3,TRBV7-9,TGTGCCAGCAGCCGATGGCCGTCCGGGGAAACAGATACGCAGTATTTT,CASSRWPSGETDTQYF
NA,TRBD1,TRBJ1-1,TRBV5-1,TGCGCCAGCAGCTTGGTCGGGACAGGGGATATGAACACTGAAGCTTTCTTT,CASSLVGTGDMNTEAFF
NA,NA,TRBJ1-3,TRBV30,TGTGCCTGGAGTAGACAAATGTCCTCTGGAAACACCATATATTTT,CAWSRQMSSGNTIYF
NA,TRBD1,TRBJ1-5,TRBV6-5,TGTGCCAGCAGTCGGGACAGGGGGACGGATCAGCCCCAGCATTTT,CASSRDRGTDQPQHF
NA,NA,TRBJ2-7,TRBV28,TGTGCCAGCAGTTTAGGCGGGGCAACCTCCTACGAGCAGTACTTC,CASSLGGATSYEQYF
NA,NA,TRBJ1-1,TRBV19,TGTGCCAGTAGTATAGTAGGGGCTACGAACACTGAAGCTTTCTTT,CASSIVGATNTEAFF
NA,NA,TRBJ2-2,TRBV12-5,TGTGCTAGTGGTCGACAGGGAGGCACCGGGGAGCTGTTTTTT,CASGRQGGTGELFF
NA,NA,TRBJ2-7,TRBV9,TGTGCCAGCAGCGTTAGGGGGGGCCCCTACGAGCAGTACTTC,CASSVRGGPYEQYF
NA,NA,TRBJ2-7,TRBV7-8,TGTGCCAGCGGTCACCTGGGCAACTCCTACGAGCAGTACTTC,CASGHLGNSYEQYF